A single sample is the source of the 32 T cell receptor beta chains below, sequenced in a study of cytomegalovirus exposure and HLA in healthy donors. Researchers ran the PCR with 60 Vbeta and 13 Jbeta primers. The assay was immunoSEQ multiplex PCR, and TCRdb's table has in-frame clones only and misses some. The sample holds approximately 110,000 clones. The sample consisted of PBMCs. The receptor set was obtained from a young man in good health and CMV-seronegative.

The chain employs TRBV28 and TRBJ2-7, with D perhaps matching TRBD2 (6 bases). Germline V lookup: CDR1 MDHEN, CDR2 SYDVKM. The CDR3 consists of 12 residues. V was cut by 8 bases and J by 0 bases, with 8 bases left in between. The CDR3 reads CASLGGSYEQYF. CDR3 DNA: TGTGCCAGCTTGGGGGGCTCCTACGAGCAGTACTTC. The complete variable domain, with remaining parts taken from reference TRBV28 and TRBJ2-7, reads DVKVTQSSRYLVKRTGEKVFLECVQDMDHENMFWYRQDPGLGLRLIYFSYDVKMKEKGDIPEGYSVSREKKERFSLILESASTNQTSMYLCASLGGSYEQYFGPGTRLTVT.

The chain links TRBV5-4 to TRBJ1-2; D is unclear. The CDR3 covers 12 residues. V lost 0 bases, J lost 6 bases, and 6 bases lay in between. The germline gives CDR1 SGHNT, CDR2 YYREEE (reference sequence). The CDR3 bases are TGTGCCAGCAGCTTGGGGCTGGATGGCTACACCTTC. Protein product: CASSLGLDGYTF.

The chain joins TRBV28 to TRBJ1-2; 9 bases fit TRBD1. This CDR3 is 16 amino acids long. V lost 7 bases to trimming and J lost 4 bases; unmatched junction nucleotides: 13. CDR1 and CDR2 (germline): MDHEN, SYDVKM. CDR3 in amino acids: CASTLAGQGLVYGYTF. CDR3 sequence (DNA): TGTGCCAGCACCTTAGCGGGACAGGGCCTAGTCTATGGCTACACCTTC.

This rearrangement joins TRBV18 to TRBJ2-5; no definite D call. The CDR3 loop spans 15 amino acids. Trimming cost V 0 bases and J 3 bases, with 11 bases left between them. Germline values: CDR1 KGHSH, CDR2 LQKENI. CDR3 sequence: CASSPPSSVKETQYF. The CDR3 DNA follows: TGTGCCAGCTCACCACCGTCGTCGGTTAAAGAGACCCAGTACTTC.

The chain carries TRBV27 and TRBJ2-7; 7 nucleotides line up with TRBD1. Germline trimming cut 5 bases from V and 1 base from J; bases unmatched to any gene: 5. Per germline, CDR1 MNHEY and CDR2 SMNVEV (reference sequence). The CDR3 length is 14 residues. The CDR3 nucleotides read TGTGCCAGCAGTACAGGGGCGGTATCCTACGAGCAGTACTTC. Translation gives CASSTGAVSYEQYF.

This chain joins TRBV19 and TRBJ2-7; no clear D gene. Looked up from germline, CDR1 is LNHDA and CDR2 is SQIVND (reference sequence). Trimming removed 3 bases at V and 4 bases at J, with 13 bases between. The CDR3 runs 14 residues. This CDR3 is CASSIGASPYEQYF. In DNA form, the CDR3 reads TGTGCCAGTAGTATCGGAGCCAGTCCATACGAGCAGTACTTC.

V and J are TRBV29-1 and TRBJ1-3, with 7 positions matching TRBD1. Germline V lookup: CDR1 SQVTM, CDR2 ANQGSEA. The CDR3 is 16 residues long. V lost 4 bases, J lost 0 bases, and 9 bases stayed unmatched. The CDR3 loop reads CSVGIGGGSSGNTIYF. DNA of the CDR3: TGCAGCGTTGGGATAGGGGGCGGAAGCTCTGGAAACACCATATATTTT.

The gene calls are TRBV28 and TRBJ1-6, with D hard to call. CDR1 and CDR2 (germline): MDHEN, SYDVKM. Trimming pared 7 bases from V and 9 bases from J, leaving 13 bases between. The CDR3 loop spans 13 amino acids. CDR3 nucleotide sequence: TGTGCCAGCACCCCCCTAGGTGGTTCACCCCTCCACTTT. It translates to CASTPLGGSPLHF.

This chain joins TRBV7-6 and TRBJ1-4; the D gene is possibly TRBD1 (5 bases). Per germline, CDR1 SGHVS and CDR2 FNYEAQ. Trimming took off 0 bases at V and 5 bases at J, with 7 bases between the two ends. This CDR3 region has 14 residues. CDR3 DNA: TGTGCCAGCAGCTTAGCAGGGGAAAATGAAAAACTGTTTTTT. This translates into CASSLAGENEKLFF.

The chain carries TRBV7-9 and TRBJ2-5; 9 nucleotides match TRBD1. This CDR3 spans 15 amino acids. Germline CDR1 reads SEHNR; CDR2 reads FQNEAQ (reference sequence). The ends lost 1 base at V and 5 bases at J; junction bases unmatched: 5. CDR3 nucleotide sequence: TGTGCCAGCAGCTTAGTGGACAGGGGTGACGAGACCCAGTACTTC. Protein sequence: CASSLVDRGDETQYF.

In nucleotides, the CDR3 is TGCGCCAGCAGCCTCGGAGGCAGAGTCACAGATACGCAGTATTTT. Protein product: CASSLGGRVTDTQYF. The rearrangement joins TRBV4-1 to TRBJ2-3, with D perhaps matching TRBD2 (5 bases). CDR3 length equals 15 residues. V shed 4 bases and J shed 2 bases, with 13 bases lying between them. Germline CDR1 reads MGHRA; CDR2 reads YSYEKL.

The chain uses TRBV6-4 and TRBJ2-2; 11 nucleotides align to TRBD1. This CDR3 has 14 amino acids. V gave up 4 bases and J gave up 6 bases; unmatched junction bases: 1. CDR1 and CDR2 from the germline V gene are MRHNA and SNTAGT. Written as DNA, the CDR3 is TGTGCCAGCAGTGGGACAGGGGGCGCCGGGGAGCTGTTTTTT. Translation gives CASSGTGGAGELFF.

In DNA form, the CDR3 reads TGTGCCAGCAGCTTCGGACCCGGAACCCAAGCGGCTAATGAAAAACTGTTTTTT. As protein: CASSFGPGTQAANEKLFF. The V gene is TRBV5-6, the J gene TRBJ1-4, with no clear D. CDR1 and CDR2 (germline): SGHDT, YYEEEE. The length of the CDR3 is 18 residues. V was clipped by 2 bases and J by 3 bases, with 20 bases between them. Combining the CDR3 with reference TRBV5-6 and TRBJ1-4 gives the whole variable domain DAGVTQSPTHLIKTRGQQVTLRCSPKSGHDTVSWYQQALGQGPQFIFQYYEEEERQRGNFPDRFSGHQFPNYSSELNVNALLLGDSALYLCASSFGPGTQAANEKLFFGSGTQLSVL.

This chain joins TRBV28 and TRBJ2-1, with 8 bases fitting TRBD2. This CDR3 region has 15 residues. J lost 2 bases, V lost 5 bases, and 5 bases had no gene match. Germline CDR1 and CDR2: MDHEN and SYDVKM. For the CDR3, the DNA is TGTGCCAGCAGTCCAGCGGGAGTCCCCTACAATGAGCAGTTCTTC. Its translation is CASSPAGVPYNEQFF.

The V gene is TRBV5-1, the J gene TRBJ1-4, with TRBD1 matching over 8 bases. The trim removed 4 bases at V and 10 bases at J, leaving 12 bases unmatched. Germline V CDR1 and CDR2: SGHRS, YFSETQ. This CDR3 has 15 amino acids. The CDR3 is CASSPIGTGVGKLFF. The DNA for the CDR3 is TGCGCCAGCAGCCCTATAGGGACAGGAGTGGGAAAACTGTTTTTT.

V is TRBV28 and J is TRBJ1-2; a weak D match, TRBD1 (5 bases). The CDR3 sequence is 15 residues long. Trimming shortened V by 5 bases and J by 0 bases, and 13 bases separated the two germline ends. The germline CDR1 and CDR2 sequences are MDHEN and SYDVKM. The DNA of the CDR3 is TGTGCCAGCAGTAGTGGCGGGGCTCCTAACTATGGCTACACCTTC. This gives the protein CASSSGGAPNYGYTF.

The chain joins TRBV5-4 to TRBJ1-2; D uncertain. V was shortened by 4 bases and J by 4 bases, with 5 bases between the two germline ends. Germline CDR1 reads SGHNT; CDR2 reads YYREEE (reference sequence). The CDR3 spans 11 residues. The CDR3 protein is CASSGGYGYTF. CDR3 in DNA: TGTGCCAGCAGCGGAGGCTATGGCTACACCTTC.

The chain links TRBV28 to TRBJ1-5; D is undetermined. The CDR3 covers 15 residues. Germline assignment: CDR1 MDHEN and CDR2 SYDVKM. Trimming pared 10 bases from V and 3 bases from J, leaving 19 bases between. The CDR3 region has the DNA TGTGCCACCCTCGGGATAGGAGGCATCAATCAGCCCCAGCATTTT. It codes for CATLGIGGINQPQHF.

This chain links TRBV10-3 with TRBJ1-5; no reliable D call. This CDR3 is built from 16 residues. In germline, CDR1 is ENHRY, CDR2 SYGVKD. CDR3 sequence: CTGSQTLSNSNQPQHF. CDR3 nucleotide sequence: TGTACGGGGAGCCAGACCCTGTCTAATAGCAATCAGCCCCAGCATTTT.

This rearrangement joins TRBV7-9 to TRBJ1-2; D is undetermined. Germline values: CDR1 SEHNR, CDR2 FQNEAQ (reference sequence). This CDR3 has 14 amino acids. V was cut by 1 base and J by 5 bases, with 11 bases left in between. CDR3 sequence: CASSLGGEGYGYTF. The CDR3 region has the DNA TGTGCCAGCAGCTTAGGCGGGGAGGGATATGGCTACACCTTC.

The chain combines TRBV5-1 with TRBJ2-2, with 8 bases that match TRBD2. The CDR3 totals 16 residues. The V segment lost 1 base and the J segment 7 bases; nucleotides outside the gene matches: 9. Germline CDR1 and CDR2: SGHRS and YFSETQ. CDR3 in amino acids: CASSLRRGGRGGELFF. Written as DNA, the CDR3 is TGCGCCAGCAGCTTGAGACGGGGGGGCCGCGGCGGGGAGCTGTTTTTT.

This sequence joins TRBV5-5 and TRBJ1-5, with D tentatively TRBD1 (5 bases). CDR1 is SGHKS and CDR2 is YYEKEE in the germline V gene (reference sequence). CDR3 length: 16 residues. Trimming removed 1 base from V and 5 bases from J, with 16 bases in between. The CDR3 spells CASSLSPPGVDQPQHF. CDR3 sequence (DNA): TGTGCCAGCAGCTTGTCCCCCCCGGGGGTGGATCAGCCCCAGCATTTT.

The rearrangement links TRBV7-8 to TRBJ1-1; D not certain. V was shortened by 0 bases and J by 1 base, with 6 bases between the two germline ends. Germline values: CDR1 SGHVS, CDR2 FQNEAQ. The CDR3 spans 14 residues. The CDR3 DNA is TGTGCCAGCAGCTTAGCACAACCGAACACTGAAGCTTTCTTT. Protein product: CASSLAQPNTEAFF.

The chain links TRBV10-3 to TRBJ1-4, with 7 bases that match TRBD1. The CDR3 is made up of 16 amino acids. Germline trimming cut 0 bases from V and 6 bases from J; bases unmatched to any gene: 7. Germline V gene sequence: CDR1 ENHRY, CDR2 SYGVKD. The CDR3: CAISESSRGLDEKLFF. The CDR3 bases are TGTGCCATCAGTGAGTCCTCGAGGGGGCTTGATGAAAAACTGTTTTTT.

The V call is TRBV10-3, the J call TRBJ1-1; 8 nucleotides line up with TRBD1. The CDR3 is 14 residues long. Looked up from germline, CDR1 is ENHRY and CDR2 is SYGVKD. Trimming at V came to 6 bases and at J to 4 bases, leaving 7 bases not matched to a gene. CDR3 DNA sequence: TGTGCCATCAGCCCTACAGGGGGAGTCACTGAAGCTTTCTTT. Amino acids: CAISPTGGVTEAFF.

The chain uses TRBV5-1 and TRBJ2-1; D gene uncertain. The germline V and J ends were trimmed by 1 base and 5 bases, with 7 bases remaining between them. CDR1 and CDR2 (germline): SGHRS, YFSETQ. The CDR3 spans 13 residues. The CDR3 DNA is TGCGCCAGCAGCTTGATCAGTAACAATGAGCAGTTCTTC. Amino acids: CASSLISNNEQFF.

This chain links TRBV18 with TRBJ1-1; D is perhaps TRBD1 (6 bases). Trimming removed 0 bases at V and 5 bases at J, with 13 bases between. This CDR3 region has 15 residues. CDR1 and CDR2 (germline): KGHSH, LQKENI. The chain's CDR3 is CASSPPGGQSTEAFF. CDR3 in DNA: TGTGCCAGCTCACCACCGGGGGGGCAGAGTACTGAAGCTTTCTTT. Supplemented by reference TRBV18 and TRBJ1-1, the full variable domain reads NAGVMQNPRHLVRRRGQEARLRCSPMKGHSHVYWYRQLPEEGLKFMVYLQKENIIDESGMPKERFSAEFPKEGPSILRIQQVVRGDSAAYFCASSPPGGQSTEAFFGQGTRLTVV.

The gene calls are TRBV6-6 and TRBJ1-5; D perhaps matches TRBD1 (6 bases). The germline CDR1 and CDR2 sequences are MNHNY and SVGAGI (reference sequence). The CDR3 is made up of 15 amino acids. Trimming pared 6 bases from V and 3 bases from J, leaving 15 bases between. Here the CDR3 DNA reads TGTGCCAGCAGACGACAGGTCCTAAACAATCAGCCCCAGCATTTT. The encoded protein is CASRRQVLNNQPQHF.

This chain connects TRBV15 to TRBJ2-7; the D gene is possibly TRBD2 (5 bases). Looked up from germline, CDR1 is LNHNV and CDR2 is YYDKDF (reference sequence). The V gene lost 1 base and the J gene lost 5 bases, with 12 bases spanning the gap. This CDR3 is built from 14 residues. CDR3 nucleotides: TGTGCCACCAGCAGAGTAAGGGTGAGGGACGAGCAGTACTTC. Encoded protein: CATSRVRVRDEQYF.

This chain joins TRBV18 and TRBJ1-1, with 7 nucleotides matching TRBD1. The germline CDR1 and CDR2 sequences are KGHSH and LQKENI. With 1 base clipped from V and 6 bases from J, the junction kept 5 bases outside the gene matches. The CDR3 sequence is 14 residues long. As DNA, the CDR3 is TGTGCCAGCTCACCACTAGACAGGGCCTCTGAAGCTTTCTTT. It is translated as CASSPLDRASEAFF. The whole variable domain, filled in from reference TRBV18 and TRBJ1-1, reads NAGVMQNPRHLVRRRGQEARLRCSPMKGHSHVYWYRQLPEEGLKFMVYLQKENIIDESGMPKERFSAEFPKEGPSILRIQQVVRGDSAAYFCASSPLDRASEAFFGQGTRLTVV.

The chain employs TRBV5-1 and TRBJ2-5; possible D gene TRBD1, 5 bases. The germline gives CDR1 SGHRS, CDR2 YFSETQ. Trimming removed 0 bases at V and 5 bases at J, with 11 bases between. This CDR3 contains 14 residues. The CDR3 nucleotides read TGCGCCAGCAGCTTGGGTTCTTCAGGGGAGACCCAGTACTTC. Protein: CASSLGSSGETQYF.

V gene TRBV18 combines with J gene TRBJ1-1; no reliable D call. The CDR3 consists of 17 residues. Germline V gene lookup returns CDR1 KGHSH and CDR2 LQKENI. V lost 2 bases and J lost 4, with 20 bases in between. CDR3 coding DNA: TGTGCCAGCTCACCATTGGGCGGAGGGATCAATCCCACTGAAGCTTTCTTT. Protein product: CASSPLGGGINPTEAFF.